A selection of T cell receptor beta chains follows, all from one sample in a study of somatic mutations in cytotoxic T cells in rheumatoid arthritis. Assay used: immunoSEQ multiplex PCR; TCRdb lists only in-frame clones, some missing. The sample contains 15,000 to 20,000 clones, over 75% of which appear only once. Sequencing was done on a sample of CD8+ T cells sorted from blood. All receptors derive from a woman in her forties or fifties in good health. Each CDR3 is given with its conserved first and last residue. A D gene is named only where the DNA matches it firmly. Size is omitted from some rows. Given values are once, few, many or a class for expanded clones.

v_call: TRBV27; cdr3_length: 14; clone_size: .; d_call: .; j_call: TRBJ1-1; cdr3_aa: CASSLASRGTEAFF; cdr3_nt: TGTGCCAGCAGTTTAGCGTCAAGGGGCACTGAAGCTTTCTTT
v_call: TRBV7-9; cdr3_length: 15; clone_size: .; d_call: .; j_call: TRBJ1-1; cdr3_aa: CASSLKQGINTEAFF; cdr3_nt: TGTGCCAGCAGCTTAAAACAGGGCATAAACACTGAAGCTTTCTTT
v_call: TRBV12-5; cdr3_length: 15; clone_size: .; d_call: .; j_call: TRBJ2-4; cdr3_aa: CASGLVQGSKNIQYF; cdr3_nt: TGTGCTAGTGGTTTGGTACAAGGGAGTAAAAACATTCAGTACTTC
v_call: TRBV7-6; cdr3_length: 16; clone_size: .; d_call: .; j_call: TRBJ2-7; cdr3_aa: CASTPGGGRNSYEQYF; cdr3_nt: TGTGCCAGCACCCCAGGAGGGGGCAGAAACTCCTACGAGCAGTACTTC
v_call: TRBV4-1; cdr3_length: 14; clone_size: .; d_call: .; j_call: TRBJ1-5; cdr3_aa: CASSQGTDQEPQHF; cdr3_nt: TGCGCCAGCAGCCAAGGGACTGATCAGGAGCCCCAGCATTTT
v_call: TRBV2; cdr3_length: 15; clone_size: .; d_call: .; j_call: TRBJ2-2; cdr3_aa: CASRMGQTNTGELFF; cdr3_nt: TGTGCCAGCAGGATGGGCCAGACGAACACCGGGGAGCTGTTTTTT
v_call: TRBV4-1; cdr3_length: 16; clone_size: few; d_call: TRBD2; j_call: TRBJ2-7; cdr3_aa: CASSQELAGGTREQYF; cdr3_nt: TGCGCCAGCAGCCAAGAGCTAGCGGGAGGGACACGAGAGCAGTACTTC
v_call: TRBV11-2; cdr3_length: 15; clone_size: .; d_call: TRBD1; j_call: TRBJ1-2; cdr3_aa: CASSLELGGGDGYTF; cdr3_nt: TGTGCCAGCAGCTTAGAGTTAGGGGGCGGAGATGGCTACACCTTC
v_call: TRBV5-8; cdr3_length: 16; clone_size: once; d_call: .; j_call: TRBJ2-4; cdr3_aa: CASSPDSLRAQNIQYF; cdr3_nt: TGTGCCAGCAGCCCCGACAGCCTCAGGGCCCAAAACATTCAGTACTTC
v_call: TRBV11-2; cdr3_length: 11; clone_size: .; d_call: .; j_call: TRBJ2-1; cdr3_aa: CASSLTNEQFF; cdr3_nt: TGTGCCAGCAGCTTAACCAATGAGCAGTTCTTC
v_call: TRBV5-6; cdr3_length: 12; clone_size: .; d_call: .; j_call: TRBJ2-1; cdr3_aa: CASSLVGVVQFF; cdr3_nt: TGTGCCAGCAGCTTGGTTGGAGTTGTGCAGTTCTTC
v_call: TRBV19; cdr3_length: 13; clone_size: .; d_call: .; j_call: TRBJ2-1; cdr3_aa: CASTPHDYNEQFF; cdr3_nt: TGTGCCAGTACCCCCCACGATTACAATGAGCAGTTCTTC
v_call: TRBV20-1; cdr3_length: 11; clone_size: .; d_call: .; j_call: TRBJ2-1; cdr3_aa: CSAGSYNEQFF; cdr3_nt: TGCAGTGCTGGGTCCTACAATGAGCAGTTCTTC
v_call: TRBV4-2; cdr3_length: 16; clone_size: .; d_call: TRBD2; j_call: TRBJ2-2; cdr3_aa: CASSQTSGTYTGELFF; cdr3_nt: TGTGCCAGCAGCCAAACCAGCGGGACTTACACCGGGGAGCTGTTTTTT
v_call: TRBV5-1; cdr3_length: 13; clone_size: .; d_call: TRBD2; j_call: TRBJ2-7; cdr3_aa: CASSPLGGSEQYF; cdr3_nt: TGCGCCAGCAGCCCCTTGGGGGGGAGCGAGCAGTACTTC
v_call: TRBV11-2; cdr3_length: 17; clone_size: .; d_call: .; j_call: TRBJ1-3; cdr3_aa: CASSLEERSASGNTIYF; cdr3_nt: TGTGCCAGCAGCCTAGAGGAAAGGTCCGCCTCTGGAAACACCATATATTTT
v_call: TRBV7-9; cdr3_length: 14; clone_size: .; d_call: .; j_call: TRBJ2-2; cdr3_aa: CASSSETNTGELFF; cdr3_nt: TGTGCCAGCAGCTCCGAGACGAACACCGGGGAGCTGTTTTTT
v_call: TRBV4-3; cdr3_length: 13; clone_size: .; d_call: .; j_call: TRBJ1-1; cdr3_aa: CASSPKRGTEAFF; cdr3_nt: TGCGCCAGCAGCCCTAAAAGAGGGACTGAAGCTTTCTTT
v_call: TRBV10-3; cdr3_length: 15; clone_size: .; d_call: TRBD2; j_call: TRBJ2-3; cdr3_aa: CAISLSGGPTDTQYF; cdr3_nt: TGTGCCATCAGCCTTAGCGGGGGGCCAACAGATACGCAGTATTTT
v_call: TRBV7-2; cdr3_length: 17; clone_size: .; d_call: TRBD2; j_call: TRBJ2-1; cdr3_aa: CASSLDLAGYTYNEQFF; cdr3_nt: TGTGCCAGCAGCTTAGACCTAGCGGGCTATACCTACAATGAGCAGTTCTTC
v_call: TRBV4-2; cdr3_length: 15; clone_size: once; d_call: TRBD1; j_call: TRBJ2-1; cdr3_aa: CASSQGTGEYNEQFF; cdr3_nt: TGTGCCAGCAGCCAAGGGACAGGGGAATACAATGAGCAGTTCTTC
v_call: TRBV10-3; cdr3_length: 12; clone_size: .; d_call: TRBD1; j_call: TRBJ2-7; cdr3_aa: CAIRGTGDEQYF; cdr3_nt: TGTGCCATCAGAGGGACAGGGGACGAGCAGTACTTC
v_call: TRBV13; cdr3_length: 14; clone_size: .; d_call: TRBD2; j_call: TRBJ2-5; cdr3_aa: CASEYVAGDETQYF; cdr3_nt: TGTGCCAGCGAGTATGTAGCGGGAGACGAGACCCAGTACTTC
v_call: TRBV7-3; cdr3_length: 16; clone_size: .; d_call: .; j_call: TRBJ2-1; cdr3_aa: CASSLNPGALYNEQFF; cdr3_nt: TGTGCCAGCAGCTTAAACCCGGGGGCCCTCTACAATGAGCAGTTCTTC
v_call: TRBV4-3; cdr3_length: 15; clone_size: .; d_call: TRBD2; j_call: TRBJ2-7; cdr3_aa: CASSQTSGAGYEQYF; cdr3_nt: TGCGCCAGCAGCCAGACTAGCGGGGCTGGCTACGAGCAGTACTTC
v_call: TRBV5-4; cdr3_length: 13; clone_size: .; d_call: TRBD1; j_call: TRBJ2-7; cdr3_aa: CASSTTGSWEQYF; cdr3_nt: TGTGCCAGCAGCACGACAGGGTCGTGGGAGCAGTACTTC
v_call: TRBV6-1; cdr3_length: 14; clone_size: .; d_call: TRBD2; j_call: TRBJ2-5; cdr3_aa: CASSGQGLAETQYF; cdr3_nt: TGTGCCAGCAGTGGACAAGGACTAGCTGAGACCCAGTACTTC
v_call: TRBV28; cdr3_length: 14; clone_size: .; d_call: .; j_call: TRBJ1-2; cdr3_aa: CASSARTAFYGYTF; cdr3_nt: TGTGCCAGCAGTGCCCGGACGGCCTTCTATGGCTACACCTTC
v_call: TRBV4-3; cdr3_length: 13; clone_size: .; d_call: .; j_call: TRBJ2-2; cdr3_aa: CASSPLGAGELFF; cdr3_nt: TGCGCCAGCAGCCCCCTAGGGGCCGGGGAGCTGTTTTTT
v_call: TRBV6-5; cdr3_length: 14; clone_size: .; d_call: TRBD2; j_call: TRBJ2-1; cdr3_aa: CASSYRGTNNEQFF; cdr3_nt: TGTGCCAGCAGTTACCGCGGGACTAACAATGAGCAGTTCTTC
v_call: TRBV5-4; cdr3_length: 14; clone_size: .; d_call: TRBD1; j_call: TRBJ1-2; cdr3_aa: CASSSGTGGGGYTF; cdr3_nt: TGTGCCAGCAGCTCCGGGACAGGGGGCGGTGGCTACACCTTC
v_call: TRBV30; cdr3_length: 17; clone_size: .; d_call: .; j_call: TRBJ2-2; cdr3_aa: CAWSVDWMSAGAGELFF; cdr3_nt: TGTGCCTGGAGTGTAGATTGGATGAGCGCAGGGGCCGGGGAGCTGTTTTTT
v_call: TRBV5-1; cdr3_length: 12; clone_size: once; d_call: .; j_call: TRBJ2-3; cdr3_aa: CASSLNTDTQYF; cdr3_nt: TGCGCCAGCAGCTTAAACACAGATACGCAGTATTTT
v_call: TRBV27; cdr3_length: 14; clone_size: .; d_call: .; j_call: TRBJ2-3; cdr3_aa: CASSFTGATDTQYF; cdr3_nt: TGTGCCAGCAGTTTTACAGGAGCCACAGATACGCAGTATTTT
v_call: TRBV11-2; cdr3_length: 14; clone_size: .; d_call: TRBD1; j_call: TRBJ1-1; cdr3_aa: CASSLQGVRTEAFF; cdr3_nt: TGTGCCAGCAGCTTACAGGGGGTAAGGACTGAAGCTTTCTTT
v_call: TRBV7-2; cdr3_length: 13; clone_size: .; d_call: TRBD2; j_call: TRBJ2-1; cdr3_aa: CASSSQLALFGIF; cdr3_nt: TGTGCCAGCAGCTCGCAACTAGCGCTCTTTGGAATCTTC
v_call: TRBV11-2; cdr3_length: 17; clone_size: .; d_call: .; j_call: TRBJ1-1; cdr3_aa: CASSLAGQGGYWTEAFF; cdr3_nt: TGTGCCAGCAGCTTAGCAGGGCAGGGAGGTTATTGGACTGAAGCTTTCTTT
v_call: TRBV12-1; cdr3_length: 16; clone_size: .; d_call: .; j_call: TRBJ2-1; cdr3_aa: CASRFSGTSVYNEQFF; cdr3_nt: TGTGCCAGCAGGTTTTCCGGGACTAGCGTCTACAATGAGCAGTTCTTC
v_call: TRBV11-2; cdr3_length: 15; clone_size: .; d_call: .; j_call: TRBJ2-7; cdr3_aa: CASSLGQGTAYEQYF; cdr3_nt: TGTGCCAGCAGCTTAGGCCAGGGAACCGCCTACGAGCAGTACTTC
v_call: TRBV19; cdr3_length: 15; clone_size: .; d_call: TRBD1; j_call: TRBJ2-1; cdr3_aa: CASSIGTGVTDEQFF; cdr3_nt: TGTGCCAGTAGTATCGGGACAGGGGTAACAGATGAGCAGTTCTTC
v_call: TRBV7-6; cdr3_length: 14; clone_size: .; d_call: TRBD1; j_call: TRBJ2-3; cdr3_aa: CASSATGDADTQYF; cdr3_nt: TGTGCCAGCAGCGCGACAGGGGACGCAGATACGCAGTATTTT
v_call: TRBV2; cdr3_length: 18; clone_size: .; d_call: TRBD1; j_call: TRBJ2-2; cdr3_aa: CASSRDRAILANTGELFF; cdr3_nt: TGTGCCAGCAGCCGGGACAGGGCGATCCTAGCGAACACCGGGGAGCTGTTTTTT
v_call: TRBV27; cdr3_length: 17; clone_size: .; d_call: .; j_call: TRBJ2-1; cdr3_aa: CASSLSGPGAAYNEQFF; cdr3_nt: TGTGCCAGCAGTTTATCAGGTCCAGGGGCCGCCTACAATGAGCAGTTCTTC
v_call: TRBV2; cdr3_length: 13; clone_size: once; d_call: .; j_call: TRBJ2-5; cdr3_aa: CASSDRSEETQYF; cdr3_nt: TGTGCCAGCAGTGATAGGAGTGAAGAGACCCAGTACTTC
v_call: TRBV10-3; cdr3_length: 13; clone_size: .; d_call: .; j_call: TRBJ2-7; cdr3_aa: CAISELGRTGQYF; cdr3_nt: TGTGCCATCAGTGAGTTGGGACGTACAGGGCAGTACTTC
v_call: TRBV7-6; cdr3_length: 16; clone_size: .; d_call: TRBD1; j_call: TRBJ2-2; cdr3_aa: CASSLATGERDGELFF; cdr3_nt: TGTGCCAGCAGCTTAGCGACAGGGGAGAGGGACGGGGAGCTGTTTTTT
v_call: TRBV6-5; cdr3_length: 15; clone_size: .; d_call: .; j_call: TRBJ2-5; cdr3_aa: CASSYSRGDGETQYF; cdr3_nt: TGTGCCAGCAGTTACTCGAGAGGGGATGGGGAGACCCAGTACTTC
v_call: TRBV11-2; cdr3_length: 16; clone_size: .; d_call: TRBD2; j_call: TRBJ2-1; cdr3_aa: CASSLELAGNYNEQFF; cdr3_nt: TGTGCCAGCAGCTTAGAACTAGCGGGGAATTACAATGAGCAGTTCTTC
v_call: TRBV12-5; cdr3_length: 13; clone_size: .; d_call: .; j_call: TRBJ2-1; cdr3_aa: CASGGAGFDEQFF; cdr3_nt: TGTGCTAGTGGGGGCGCAGGGTTCGATGAGCAGTTCTTC
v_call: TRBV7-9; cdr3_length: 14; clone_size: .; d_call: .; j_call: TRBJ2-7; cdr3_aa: CASSSGTSTYEQYF; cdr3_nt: TGTGCCAGCAGCTCCGGGACGTCTACCTACGAGCAGTACTTC
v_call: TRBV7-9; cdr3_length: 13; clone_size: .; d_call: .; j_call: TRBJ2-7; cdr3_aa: CASSPVVGDEQYF; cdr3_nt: TGTGCCAGCAGCCCGGTAGTAGGGGACGAGCAGTACTTC
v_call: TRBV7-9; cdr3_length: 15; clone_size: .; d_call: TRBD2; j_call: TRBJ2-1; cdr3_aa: CASSGGLAGNNEQFF; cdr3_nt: TGTGCCAGCAGCGGAGGACTAGCGGGGAACAATGAGCAGTTCTTC
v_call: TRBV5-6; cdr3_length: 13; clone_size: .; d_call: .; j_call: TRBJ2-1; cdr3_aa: CASSRPEHNEQFF; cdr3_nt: TGTGCCAGCAGCCGACCGGAACACAATGAGCAGTTCTTC
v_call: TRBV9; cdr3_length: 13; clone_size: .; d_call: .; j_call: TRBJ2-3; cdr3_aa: CASSAVSTDTQYF; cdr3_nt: TGTGCCAGCAGCGCAGTGAGTACAGATACGCAGTATTTT
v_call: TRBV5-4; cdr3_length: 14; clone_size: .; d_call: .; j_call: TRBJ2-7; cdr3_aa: CASSPDNTPYEQYF; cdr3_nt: TGTGCCAGCAGCCCCGACAATACCCCCTACGAGCAGTACTTC